This TCR beta chain was retrieved from a study of shared clonotypes between healthy human individuals. Trimming pared 1 base from V and 3 bases from J, leaving 12 bases between. Germline lookup yields CDR1 SGHRS and CDR2 YFSETQ. The CDR3 contains 15 residues. CD8 cells classed as naive were CD45RO-negative and positively selected for CCR7, excluding terminally differentiated effector memory CD45RA+ cells. Assay used: immunoSEQ multiplex PCR; TCRdb lists only in-frame clones, some missing. The repertoire holds roughly 2,000,000 clones, 85% to 95% seen once, with less than 2% in the top ten. Input material: naive CD8+ T cells from PBMCs. The receptor's source is a man aged 18 to 29 in good health. Some clones in this sample may be carry-over from other donors' samples. The chain is built from TRBV5-1 and TRBJ2-3; TRBD1 is a possible D gene (5 bases). This chain's CDR3 is CASSLFQGITDTQYF. CDR3 in DNA: TGCGCCAGCAGCTTGTTTCAGGGTATAACAGATACGCAGTATTTT.